The rows below give T cell receptor beta chains drawn from one sample of a study of spatial heterogeneity in lung cancer. MiXCR, applied by TCRdb to the 5' RACE reads, yields one record per CDR3 protein. The table records 9,500 to 13,000 distinct CDR3 sequences, 7.5% to 9.5% of them present only once. Here the sequenced sample was lung tumor tissue, taken at surgery. These receptors all come from a male donor with early-stage non-small cell lung cancer. The CDR3 runs from the conserved cysteine through the conserved F or W. D genes are given only for firm matches. Expanded clones are given a class, and other clones once, few, many or no size at all.

J gene,clone size,D gene,V gene,CDR3 DNA,CDR3 protein
TRBJ2-5,many,TRBD2,TRBV29-1,TGCAGCGTTGGGGGACTAGCGGGAGTATCAGAGACCCAGTACTTC,CSVGGLAGVSETQYF
TRBJ1-2,many,TRBD1,TRBV7-2,TGTGCCAGCAGCCCGCGGACAGGGGTTAACTATGGCTACACCTTC,CASSPRTGVNYGYTF
TRBJ1-1,many,TRBD1,TRBV6-2/TRBV6-3,TGTGCCAGCAGACTGACAGGGACCACTGAAGCTTTCTTT,CASRLTGTTEAFF
TRBJ2-3,few,TRBD2,TRBV28,TGTGCCAGCAGCCGATTCGGACTAGCGGGAGCAGATACGCAGTATTTT,CASSRFGLAGADTQYF
TRBJ2-5,many,.,TRBV27,TGTGCCAGCCGGCCCGGTCAAGGTACCCAGTACTTC,CASRPGQGTQYF
TRBJ2-7,many,.,TRBV9,TGTGCCAGCAGCTCTGACTTTGGCCCCGGCGAGCAGTACTTC,CASSSDFGPGEQYF
TRBJ2-3,few,.,TRBV9,TGTGCCAGCAGCCCCGGGACTGGGAACACAGATACGCAGTATTTT,CASSPGTGNTDTQYF
TRBJ2-7,.,.,TRBV4-2,TGTGCCAGCAGCCAAGTTGGGGTCTACGAGCAGTACTTC,CASSQVGVYEQYF
TRBJ1-5,.,.,TRBV7-9,TGTGCCAGCAGCTTAGGAGATTCAGGTCTCCAGCATTTT,CASSLGDSGLQHF
TRBJ2-1,many,TRBD2,TRBV10-3,TGTGCCATCGGACTAGCTGACCCCTCCTACAATGAGCAGTTCTTC,CAIGLADPSYNEQFF
TRBJ1-3,many,.,TRBV6-7,TGTGCCAGCAGTCCGACCCACACAGGACTCTCTGGAAACACCATATATTTT,CASSPTHTGLSGNTIYF
TRBJ2-2,few,.,TRBV10-3,TGTGCCATCAGTGAGTCGTCCAGGGAAACCGGGGAGCTGTTTTTT,CAISESSRETGELFF
TRBJ2-3,few,.,TRBV29-1,TGCAGCGTTTCTTATACTAGTTCCGCGCAGTATTTT,CSVSYTSSAQYF